A single sample is the source of the 29 T cell receptor beta chains below, sequenced in a study of blood T cells in healthy people across ages. Together with a sample-barcoded 5' primer, a J-beta primer mix was included in a second PCR lasting about 7 to 12 cycles. One entry per CDR3 protein, called by TCRdb with MiXCR from the 5' RACE reads. There are some 550,000 distinct CDR3 sequences in the sample; more than 45% occur only once, and roughly 24% lies in the top ten. The specimen sequenced was blood. The receptor source for this set is an elderly man in good health.

This clonotype has just a few counts. CDR3 sequence: CSARGQGGNYGYTF. The DNA for the CDR3 is TGCAGTGCCAGGGGACAGGGAGGGAACTATGGCTACACCTTC. The rearrangement uses TRBV20-1 and TRBJ1-2, with 9 nucleotides matching TRBD1. V was clipped by 6 bases and J by 2 bases; unmatched bases: 7. Per the germline V gene, CDR1 is DFQATT and CDR2 is SNEGSKA (reference sequence). This CDR3 has 14 amino acids.

This clonotype was picked up a small number of times. A much larger clone is a single base away; this may be a read error. This chain links TRBV6-6 with TRBJ2-4; D gene ambiguous. The V gene lost 2 bases and the J gene lost 0 bases, with 8 bases spanning the gap. CDR3 size: 15 residues. Germline CDR1 is MNHNY and CDR2 is SVGAGI (reference sequence). In DNA form, the CDR3 reads TGTGCCAGCAGTTACGCTGCTCTAGCCAAAAACATTCAGTACTTC. Its protein is CASSYAALAKNIQYF.

V is TRBV5-1 and J is TRBJ2-3; tentative D call: TRBD2 (6 bases). The V gene lost 4 bases and the J gene lost 4 bases, with 28 bases spanning the gap. Germline V gives CDR1 SGHRS, CDR2 YFSETQ. This CDR3 spans 19 amino acids. CDR3 amino acids: CASSLNPSVFARRADTQYF. The DNA for the CDR3 is TGCGCCAGCAGCCTAAACCCCTCAGTATTCGCGCGGAGGGCAGATACGCAGTATTTT. The full variable domain, with the rest looked up from reference TRBV5-1 and TRBJ2-3, is KAGVTQTPRYLIKTRGQQVTLSCSPISGHRSVSWYQQTPGQGLQFLFEYFSETQRNKGNFPGRFSGRQFSNSRSEMNVSTLELGDSALYLCASSLNPSVFARRADTQYFGPGTRLTVL.

This clonotype was detected only a few times. The V gene is TRBV11-1, the J gene TRBJ2-5, with D perhaps TRBD1 (5 bases). The CDR3 contains 14 residues. The germline V gene has CDR1 SGHAT and CDR2 FQDESV (reference sequence). Trimming took off 4 bases at V and 4 bases at J, with 13 bases between the two ends. The CDR3 nucleotides read TGTGCCAGCAGCTCCCAGGGATTCGGAGAGACCCAGTACTTC. Its protein product is CASSSQGFGETQYF.

This clonotype was counted between two and nine times. The chain joins TRBV20-1 to TRBJ2-1; 7 bases are a match to TRBD2. Germline V gene lookup returns CDR1 DFQATT and CDR2 SNEGSKA (reference sequence). The CDR3 is 16 residues long. Trimming cost V 6 bases and J 0 bases; bases outside gene matches: 11. In DNA form, the CDR3 reads TGCAGTGCAAAGTTGGGAGGGGCGGACTCCTACAATGAGCAGTTCTTC. It encodes CSAKLGGADSYNEQFF.

This clonotype was counted a few times. One end of the junction does not line up with germline, which may come from a read error. The chain employs TRBV7-7 and TRBJ2-5; perhaps D is TRBD1 or TRBD2 (5 bases each). The germline gives CDR1 SSHAT, CDR2 FNYEAQ (reference sequence). This CDR3 has 13 residues. CDR3 in DNA: TGTGCTAGCAGCTTAATGAGGGGAGAGACCCAGTACTTC. Translated: CASSLMRGETQYF. Drawing the rest from reference TRBV7-7 and TRBJ2-5, the complete variable domain is GAGVSQSPRYKVTKRGQDVTLRCDPISSHATLYWYQQALGQGPEFLTYFNYEAQPDKSGLPSDRFSAERPEGSISTLTIQRTEQRDSAMYRCASSLMRGETQYFGPGTRLLVL.

At least ten counts were recorded for this clonotype. This chain uses TRBV6-5 with TRBJ1-5; 7 nucleotides agree with TRBD1. CDR3 length equals 14 residues. With 6 bases clipped from V and 5 bases from J, the junction kept 7 bases outside the gene matches. Germline-derived CDR1 and CDR2 are MNHEY and SVGAGI. The DNA of the CDR3 is TGTGCCAGCAGCCCCGCGAGGGGGCATCAGCCCCAGCATTTT. It translates to CASSPARGHQPQHF.

The chain recombines TRBV7-3 with TRBJ1-4; the match to TRBD1 covers 8 bases. The CDR3 runs to 15 residues. Losses at the gene ends were 5 bases for V and 8 bases for J; bases not matched to a gene: 10. Germline lookup yields CDR1 SGHTA and CDR2 FQGTGA. CDR3 in amino acids: CASSRATGEGEKLFF. The CDR3, as DNA: TGTGCCAGCAGCCGTGCGACAGGGGAGGGCGAAAAACTGTTTTTT.

This clonotype was detected only once. The chain combines TRBV2 with TRBJ2-1; 13 nucleotides agree with TRBD2. The CDR3 is 16 residues long. Germline V gene data show CDR1 as SNHLY and CDR2 as FYNNEI. V dropped 2 bases and J dropped 9; count of bases not matched to a gene: 7. The CDR3 region has the DNA TGTGCCAGCAGTGAATCGGGACTAGCGGGGACAAGTGAGCAGTTCTTC. This codes for CASSESGLAGTSEQFF. Drawing the rest from reference TRBV2 and TRBJ2-1, the complete variable domain is EPEVTQTPSHQVTQMGQEVILRCVPISNHLYFYWYRQILGQKVEFLVSFYNNEISEKSEIFDDQFSVERPDGSNFTLKIRSTKLEDSAMYFCASSESGLAGTSEQFFGPGTRLTVL.

The chain carries TRBV12-3 or TRBV12-4 and TRBJ2-3; no reliable D call. This CDR3 has 11 amino acids. Between the trimmed V and J ends, which lost 8 bases and 2 bases, there was a span of 5 bases. The CDR3 DNA reads as TGTGCCAGCGCCCCCACAGATACGCAGTATTTT. Amino acids: CASAPTDTQYF.

This CDR3 reads CASRHRTSGRGTETQYF. The CDR3, as DNA: TGTGCCAGCAGGCACCGGACTAGCGGGAGAGGGACGGAGACCCAGTACTTC. The V call is TRBV28, the J call TRBJ2-5, with 13 bases identical to TRBD2. The length of the CDR3 is 17 residues. Trimming took 6 bases from V and 5 from J; bases not matched to a gene: 12. CDR1 and CDR2 (germline): MDHEN, SYDVKM.

This clonotype was counted between two and nine times. A much more abundant neighbour one base away suggests this may be a read error. J is TRBJ2-7 and V is TRBV6-5; 8 bases line up with TRBD1. The CDR3 contains 16 residues. CDR1 MNHEY and CDR2 SVGAGI come from the germline V gene. V gave up 2 bases and J gave up 7 bases; unmatched junction bases: 13. The CDR3 sequence is CASSYTHRGTNNEQYF. Here the CDR3 DNA reads TGTGCCAGCAGTTACACACACAGGGGGACCAACAATGAGCAGTACTTC.

A note on this clonotype: A read error is possible here, since a much larger clone lies one base away. The CDR3 DNA is TGTGCCAGCAGTAGGACAGGGGGGTTGACTGAAGCTTTCTTT. It is translated as CASSRTGGLTEAFF. This chain links TRBV6-5 with TRBJ1-1; 10 bases agree with TRBD1. Germline CDR1 MNHEY, CDR2 SVGAGI. The length of the CDR3 is 14 residues. V lost 5 bases and J lost 5; bases outside the gene matches: 5.

This sequence joins TRBV3-1 and TRBJ1-2; TRBD1 is a possible D gene (6 bases). This CDR3 contains 13 residues. Trimming took 4 bases from V and 3 from J, leaving 9 bases between them. Per the germline V gene, CDR1 is LGHDT and CDR2 is YNNKEL (reference sequence). CDR3 sequence (DNA): TGTGCCAGCAGCCGGCGACAGGACTATGGCTACACCTTC. It translates to CASSRRQDYGYTF.

V usage is TRBV20-1 and J usage is TRBJ2-7; D uncertain. This CDR3 comprises 14 residues. In germline, CDR1 is DFQATT, CDR2 SNEGSKA (reference sequence). Trimming removed 0 bases from V and 0 bases from J, with 9 bases in between. CDR3 protein: CSARDWRRSYEQYF. In nucleotides, the CDR3 is TGCAGTGCTAGAGATTGGCGCCGCTCCTACGAGCAGTACTTC.

This clonotype has a handful of counts. The chain employs TRBV27 and TRBJ2-1; 13 nucleotides line up with TRBD2. This CDR3 contains 19 residues. Germline loops: CDR1 MNHEY, CDR2 SMNVEV (reference sequence). V gave up 1 base and J gave up 8 bases; unmatched junction bases: 14. The CDR3 DNA follows: TGTGCCAGCAGTTTATTACCCCCCTCACTAGCGGGGGGGCATCATGAGCAGTTCTTC. Its protein is CASSLLPPSLAGGHHEQFF.

This chain joins TRBV7-3 and TRBJ1-1, with a tentative D call TRBD1 (6 bases). CDR3 size: 13 residues. Germline V gene data show CDR1 as SGHTA and CDR2 as FQGTGA. V lost 5 bases to trimming and J lost 1 base, with 8 bases between them. CDR3 DNA: TGTGCCAGCAGCGTGGGACAGAACACTGAAGCTTTCTTT. Its protein product is CASSVGQNTEAFF.

The chain has TRBV2 and TRBJ2-7, with 8 bases matching TRBD1. CDR3 length: 13 amino acids. Germline CDR1 reads SNHLY; CDR2 reads FYNNEI. The J segment lost 7 bases and the V segment lost 9 bases, leaving 11 bases of the junction unmatched. The CDR3 is CARKRTGTGEQYF. For the CDR3, the DNA is TGTGCCAGGAAACGGACAGGGACCGGGGAGCAGTACTTC.

V usage is TRBV4-2 and J usage is TRBJ1-2, with D possibly TRBD1 on 6 matching bases. The CDR3 runs to 17 residues. Germline CDR1 LGHNA, CDR2 YNFKEQ. V lost 0 bases and J lost 4, with 18 bases in between. As DNA, the CDR3 is TGTGCCAGCAGCCAAGATCCGCAGGGGCTGGGGATCTATGGCTACACCTTC. It yields the protein CASSQDPQGLGIYGYTF.

This chain connects TRBV27 to TRBJ2-5, with a tentative D call TRBD2 (5 bases). Judging by the DNA end, TRBJ2-7 fits better; the J call may be wrong. The CDR3 totals 15 residues. Germline V lookup: CDR1 MNHEY, CDR2 SMNVEV (reference sequence). CDR3 DNA: TGTGCCAGCAGTCCCAACGGCGGGCGCTCCTACGAGCAGTACTTC. This gives the protein CASSPNGGRSYEQYF.

The chain links TRBV6-6 to TRBJ2-1; the match to TRBD2 covers 9 bases. V trimming: 6 bases; J trimming: 13 bases; junction bases outside the gene matches: 10. CDR1 MNHNY and CDR2 SVGAGI come from the germline V gene (reference sequence). The CDR3 sequence is 13 residues long. This CDR3 reads CASSPASGETQFF. In DNA form, the CDR3 reads TGTGCCAGCAGCCCGGCTAGCGGGGAGACCCAGTTCTTC.

The chain combines TRBV7-2 with TRBJ2-7; 7 nucleotides agree with TRBD2. The J call is doubtful: the DNA matches TRBJ2-5 better. There are 14 residues in the CDR3. Germline loops: CDR1 SGHTA, CDR2 FQGNSA. CDR3 sequence (DNA): TGTGCCAGCAGCTCCGCTAGCGGCGGGGAGACCCAGTACTTC. Its protein product is CASSSASGGETQYF.

This clonotype was counted a few times. The V call is TRBV20-1, the J call TRBJ2-7, with D uncertain. Trimming took 5 bases from V and 1 from J, leaving 18 bases between them. CDR1 and CDR2 (germline): DFQATT, SNEGSKA (reference sequence). CDR3 size: 15 residues. For the CDR3, the DNA is TGCAGTGCTGTACCGGTGGGCGGTCTTTCCTACGAGCAGTACTTC. Residues: CSAVPVGGLSYEQYF.

This chain links TRBV28 with TRBJ2-4; TRBD2 matches at 8 bases. The J call may be incorrect, as the DNA end agrees better with TRBJ2-7. Germline lookup yields CDR1 MDHEN and CDR2 SYDVKM. The CDR3 runs 16 residues. CDR3 in DNA: TGTGCCAGCAGTCGGACTAGCCTTAAATTCGCCTACGAGCAGTACTTC. Its translation is CASSRTSLKFAYEQYF.

This sequence joins TRBV18 and TRBJ1-2; tentative D call: TRBD1 (6 bases). V was cut by 3 bases and J by 4 bases, with 15 bases left in between. This CDR3 has 15 residues. CDR1 and CDR2 from the germline V gene are KGHSH and LQKENI. CDR3 in amino acids: CASSPRAGAGYGYTF. CDR3 nucleotides: TGTGCCAGCTCACCTCGTGCAGGGGCCGGCTATGGCTACACCTTC.

This clonotype was observed a handful of times. This chain uses TRBV20-1 with TRBJ2-4; TRBD2 matches at 11 bases. Germline CDR1 is DFQATT and CDR2 is SNEGSKA (reference sequence). The CDR3 is made up of 14 amino acids. Trimming cost V 2 bases and J 12 bases; bases outside gene matches: 9. The CDR3 is CSARLAGGPRAQYF. DNA for the CDR3: TGCAGTGCTAGATTAGCGGGAGGGCCGCGGGCTCAGTACTTC.

This rearrangement joins TRBV12-3 or TRBV12-4 to TRBJ1-4; no clear D gene. This CDR3 region has 14 residues. V was clipped by 3 bases and J by 4 bases, with 9 bases between them. Written as DNA, the CDR3 is TGTGCCAGCAGTTTTGGGCAGCGTAATGAAAAACTGTTTTTT. Encoded protein: CASSFGQRNEKLFF.

Written as DNA, the CDR3 is TGCAGTGCGCCGGGACCCAACACAGATACGCAGTATTTT. The encoded protein is CSAPGPNTDTQYF. V and J are TRBV20-1 and TRBJ2-3; either TRBD1 or TRBD2 may supply D (5 bases each). Germline values: CDR1 DFQATT, CDR2 SNEGSKA (reference sequence). V was cut by 6 bases and J by 2 bases, with 12 bases left in between. The CDR3 totals 13 residues.

The V and J genes are TRBV6-2 or TRBV6-3 and TRBJ1-2; 9 nucleotides line up with TRBD1. V gave up 6 bases and J gave up 9 bases; unmatched junction bases: 5. From germline, CDR1 is MNHEY and CDR2 SVGEGT. The CDR3 is 12 amino acids. The CDR3 DNA sequence: TGTGCCAGCAGGGGGACAGGGATTCGCTACACCTTC. This gives the protein CASRGTGIRYTF.